The T cell receptor (beta chain) under discussion was sequenced for a study of T cell responses to AZD1222 COVID-19 vaccine (dated by TCRdb to the early 2020s). General notes on the study: AZD1222 recipients given second doses at about 4 weeks or at about 12 weeks were pooled, since spike-specific TCR depth and breadth were not found to differ between the two schedules. A total of 233 trial participants underwent TCR sequencing, of whom 207 received two doses of AZD1222 and about 26 received two doses of the MenACWY control vaccine. Trial participants were enrolled into age subgroups of 18-55, 56-69 and 70-plus years, which contained about 150, 27 and 61 TCR-sequenced participants, respectively. Findings and caveats that apply to the study as a whole: Reportedly, close to half of the unique spike-specific TCRs recognized epitopes lying outside the regions that are mutated in the B.1.351 and B.1.1.7 variants. The 56-69-year group was small, and its depth increase did not reach significance, likely because of low power. Spike-specific TCR breadth and depth rose significantly after two AZD1222 doses compared with day 0 and with MenACWY recipients. Most participants were white British and females outnumbered males, and the authors suggested that clonal diversity may have been underestimated. Conclusions about previously exposed vaccinees are limited, since just five or six AZD1222 recipients were seropositive for SARS-CoV-2 at baseline. Vaccine-associated CD4 TCRs spanned the whole spike protein, with dominant responses in regions 160-218 and 743-854. Because no day 14 peak-response samples were available, the repertoires could be characterized only after the peak T cell response.

The CDR3 regions of human TCRbeta chains were analyzed by immunosequencing. From the authors' description of their analysis: TCRs in the repertoires were compared against a reference library of SARS-CoV-2-specific TCRs that had been generated with the MIRA antigen-specificity platform. Breadth was defined as the fraction of unique TCRs that were SARS-CoV-2-associated, and depth was defined as the fraction of total T cells that were SARS-CoV-2-associated. Using the MIRA data, each spike-specific TCR was mapped to the spike region that the TCR reacts to and placed in a CD4 or CD8 class. Log10-transformed breadth and depth values were compared by one-way ANOVA with Sidak's multiple comparisons tests. In its TCRdb copy, this immuneACCESS table keeps in-frame sequences only and misses some clones. Where compared with another copy, unresolved V genes explain less than half of these, and the others have no known cause. The V and J calls and clone size come from that table; D and trimming were worked out from the DNA. This sample comprises some 150,000 clones, roughly nine tenths of them detected only once. The ten most abundant clones make up 18% of the sample.

The V end loses 5 bases and the J end loses 1 base, and a stretch of 17 bases separates them. The germline V gene (reference sequence) yields LNHDA for CDR1 and SQIVND for CDR2. The CDR3 contains 16 residues, cysteine and phenylalanine counted. Left in the record is the CDR3 DNA by itself, 48 bases read in frame from the first base. This sample's time point label indicates: baseline before first vaccination. Vaccinee samples came from UK trials COV001 and COV002, including a single-blind randomized controlled phase 2/3 trial of AZD1222 (ChAdOx1 nCoV-19) in healthy adults. For TCRbeta chain sequencing, PBMC samples were collected from trial participants at day 0 and at day 28 after the second dose. Worth noting for this clone: Its antigen target is currently unknown. The sample holds no much larger clone one base away, and base qualities are not on file.

Sequencing used peripheral blood, obtained on day 0 of AZD1222 vaccination. The origin of this receptor is an adult in good health. The sequence links TRBV19 to TRBJ1-1; the D gene identity is not certain. The CDR3 reads CASSGLWMGENTEAFF. The bases are TGTGCCAGTAGTGGGCTTTGGATGGGCGAGAACACTGAAGCTTTCTTT.